This T cell receptor (beta chain) stems from a study of synovial regulatory T cells in juvenile arthritis. General study points: TCR diversity was lower in inflammation-associated blood Treg cells than in other blood Treg cells.

Libraries were prepared by immunoSEQ multiplex PCR; TCRdb keeps only in-frame clonotypes and omits some of them. The sample includes 9,500 to 10,000 clones. CDR1 and CDR2 from the germline V gene are GTSNPN and SVGIG (reference sequence). This CDR3 spans 16 amino acids. DNA is not recorded here. Note on this clone: The antigen remains undetermined.

The chain couples TRBV30 to TRBJ2-2; the D call of TRBD2 rests on TCRdb alone, since no DNA is present to check it. This TCR came from a donor younger than 30 with juvenile idiopathic arthritis. The sequencing sample was made of Treg cells from blood. Subset described: HLA-DR+ inflammation-associated blood Treg cells. CDR3 loop: CAWSGGGELPVGELFF.